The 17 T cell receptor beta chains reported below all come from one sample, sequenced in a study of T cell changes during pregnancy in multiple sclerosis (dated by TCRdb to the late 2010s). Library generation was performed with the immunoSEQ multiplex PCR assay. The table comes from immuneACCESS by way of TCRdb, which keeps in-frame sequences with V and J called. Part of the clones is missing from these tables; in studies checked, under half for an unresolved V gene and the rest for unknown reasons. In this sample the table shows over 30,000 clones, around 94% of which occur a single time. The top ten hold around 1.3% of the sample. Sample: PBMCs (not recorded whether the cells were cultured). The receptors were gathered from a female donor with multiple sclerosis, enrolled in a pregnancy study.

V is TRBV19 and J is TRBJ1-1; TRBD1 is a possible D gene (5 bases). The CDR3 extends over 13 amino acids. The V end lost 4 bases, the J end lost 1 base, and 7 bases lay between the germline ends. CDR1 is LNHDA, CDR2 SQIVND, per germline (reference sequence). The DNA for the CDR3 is TGTGCCAGTAGTAAAAGGGGGAACACTGAAGCTTTCTTT. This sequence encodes CASSKRGNTEAFF.

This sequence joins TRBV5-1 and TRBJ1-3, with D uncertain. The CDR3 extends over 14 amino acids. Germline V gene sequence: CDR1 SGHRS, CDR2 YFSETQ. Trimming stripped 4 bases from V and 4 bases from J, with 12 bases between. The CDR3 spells CASSPQSGGNTIYF. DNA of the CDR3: TGCGCCAGCAGCCCACAATCAGGAGGAAACACCATATATTTT. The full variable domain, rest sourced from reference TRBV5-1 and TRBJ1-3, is KAGVTQTPRYLIKTRGQQVTLSCSPISGHRSVSWYQQTPGQGLQFLFEYFSETQRNKGNFPGRFSGRQFSNSRSEMNVSTLELGDSALYLCASSPQSGGNTIYFGEGSWLTVV.

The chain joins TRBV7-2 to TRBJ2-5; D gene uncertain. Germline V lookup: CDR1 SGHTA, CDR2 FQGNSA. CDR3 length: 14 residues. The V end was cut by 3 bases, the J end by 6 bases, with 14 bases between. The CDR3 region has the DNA TGTGCCAGCAGCTTGAACAGCATCGTACAGACCCAGTACTTC. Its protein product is CASSLNSIVQTQYF.

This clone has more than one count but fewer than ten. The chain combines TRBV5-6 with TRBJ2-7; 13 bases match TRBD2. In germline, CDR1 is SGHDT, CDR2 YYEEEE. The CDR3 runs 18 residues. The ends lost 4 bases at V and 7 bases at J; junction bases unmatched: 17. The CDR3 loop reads CASSQLQLAGGPRGEQYF. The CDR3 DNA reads TGTGCCAGCAGCCAACTCCAACTAGCGGGAGGGCCGCGAGGGGAGCAGTACTTC.

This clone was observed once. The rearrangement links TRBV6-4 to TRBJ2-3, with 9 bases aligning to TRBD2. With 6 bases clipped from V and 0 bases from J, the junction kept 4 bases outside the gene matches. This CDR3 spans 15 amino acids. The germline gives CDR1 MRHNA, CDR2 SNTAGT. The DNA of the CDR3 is TGTGCCAGCAGCAGCGGGAGGACTAGCACAGATACGCAGTATTTT. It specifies CASSSGRTSTDTQYF.

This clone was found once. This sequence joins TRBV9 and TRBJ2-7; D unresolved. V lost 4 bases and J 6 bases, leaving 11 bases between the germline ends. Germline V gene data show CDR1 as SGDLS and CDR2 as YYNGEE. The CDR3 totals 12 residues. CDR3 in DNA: TGTGCCAGCAGCCTTCACATTGGCGAGCAGTACTTC. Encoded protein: CASSLHIGEQYF. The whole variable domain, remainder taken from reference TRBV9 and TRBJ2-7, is DSGVTQTPKHLITATGQRVTLRCSPRSGDLSVYWYQQSLDQGLQFLIQYYNGEERAKGNILERFSAQQFPDLHSELNLSSLELGDSALYFCASSLHIGEQYFGPGTRLTVT.

Here the CDR3 DNA reads TGTGCCAGCACCACATTACAGGGGCTGGGTGAAAAACTGTTTTTT. Its protein is CASTTLQGLGEKLFF. V is TRBV27 and J is TRBJ1-4; 7 bases map to TRBD1. Trimming removed 7 bases from V and 7 bases from J; junction bases left unmatched: 12. Germline CDR1 MNHEY, CDR2 SMNVEV (reference sequence). There are 15 residues in the CDR3. The variable domain in full, with the rest retrieved from reference TRBV27 and TRBJ1-4, is EAQVTQNPRYLITVTGKKLTVTCSQNMNHEYMSWYRQDPGLGLRQIYYSMNVEVTDKGDVPEGYKVSRKEKRNFPLILESPSPNQTSLYFCASTTLQGLGEKLFFGSGTQLSVL.

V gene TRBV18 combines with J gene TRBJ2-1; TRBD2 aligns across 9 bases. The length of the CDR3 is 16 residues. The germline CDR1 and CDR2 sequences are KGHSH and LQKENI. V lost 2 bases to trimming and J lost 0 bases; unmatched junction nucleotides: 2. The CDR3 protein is CASSPSSGSSYNEQFF. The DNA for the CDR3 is TGTGCCAGCTCACCAAGTAGCGGGAGCTCCTACAATGAGCAGTTCTTC.

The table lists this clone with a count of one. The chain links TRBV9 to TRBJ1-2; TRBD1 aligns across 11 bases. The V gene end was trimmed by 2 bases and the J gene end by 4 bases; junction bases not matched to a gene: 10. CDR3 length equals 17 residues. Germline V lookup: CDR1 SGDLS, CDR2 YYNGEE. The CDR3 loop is CASSVDLRDRGGYGYTF. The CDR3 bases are TGTGCCAGCAGCGTCGACCTCCGGGACAGGGGGGGCTATGGCTACACCTTC.

The CDR3 region is CASSQAPWGTGPYEQYF. The CDR3 bases are TGCGCCAGCAGCCAAGCCCCTTGGGGGACAGGGCCCTACGAGCAGTACTTC. This chain links TRBV4-3 with TRBJ2-7, with 9 bases identical to TRBD1. This CDR3 is built from 17 residues. Germline values: CDR1 LGHNA, CDR2 YSLEER. V lost 1 base and J lost 2; bases outside the gene matches: 9.

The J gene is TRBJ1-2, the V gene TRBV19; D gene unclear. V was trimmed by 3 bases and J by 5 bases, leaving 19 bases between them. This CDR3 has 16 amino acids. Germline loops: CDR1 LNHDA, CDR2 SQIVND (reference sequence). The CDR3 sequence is CASSILDGSLEYGYTF. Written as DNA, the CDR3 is TGTGCCAGTAGTATCCTGGACGGGAGCCTTGAATATGGCTACACCTTC.

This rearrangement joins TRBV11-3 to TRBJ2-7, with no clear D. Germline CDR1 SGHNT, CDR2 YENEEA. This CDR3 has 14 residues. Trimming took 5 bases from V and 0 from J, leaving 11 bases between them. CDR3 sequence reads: CASSARITSYEQYF. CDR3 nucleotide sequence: TGTGCCAGCAGCGCGAGAATAACCTCCTACGAGCAGTACTTC.

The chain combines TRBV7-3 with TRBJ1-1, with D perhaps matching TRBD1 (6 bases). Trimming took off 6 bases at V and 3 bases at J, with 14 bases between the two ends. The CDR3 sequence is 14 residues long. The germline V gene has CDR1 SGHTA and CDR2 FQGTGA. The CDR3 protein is CASRVQGGDTEAFF. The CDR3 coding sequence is TGTGCCAGCAGGGTACAGGGTGGGGACACTGAAGCTTTCTTT.

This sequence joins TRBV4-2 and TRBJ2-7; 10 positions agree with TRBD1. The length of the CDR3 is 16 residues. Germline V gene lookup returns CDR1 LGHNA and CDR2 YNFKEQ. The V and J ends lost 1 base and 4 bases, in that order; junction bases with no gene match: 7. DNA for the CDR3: TGTGCCAGCAGCCAAGGCCTGGGACAGGGGCCTTACGAGCAGTACTTC. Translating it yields CASSQGLGQGPYEQYF.

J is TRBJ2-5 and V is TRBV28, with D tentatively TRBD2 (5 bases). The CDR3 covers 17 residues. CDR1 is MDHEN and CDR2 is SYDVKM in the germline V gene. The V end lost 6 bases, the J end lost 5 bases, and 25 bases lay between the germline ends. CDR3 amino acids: CASSRRAGRPRGETQYF. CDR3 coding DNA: TGTGCCAGCAGCCGAAGGGCGGGTAGGCCACGAGGGGAGACCCAGTACTTC.

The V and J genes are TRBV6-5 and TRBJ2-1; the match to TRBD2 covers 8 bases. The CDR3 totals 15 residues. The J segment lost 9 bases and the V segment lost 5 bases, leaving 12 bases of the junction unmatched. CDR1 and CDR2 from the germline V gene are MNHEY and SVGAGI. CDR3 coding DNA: TGTGCCAGCAGTACGGTAGCGGGGTGGGAGGGTGAGCAGTTCTTC. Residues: CASSTVAGWEGEQFF.

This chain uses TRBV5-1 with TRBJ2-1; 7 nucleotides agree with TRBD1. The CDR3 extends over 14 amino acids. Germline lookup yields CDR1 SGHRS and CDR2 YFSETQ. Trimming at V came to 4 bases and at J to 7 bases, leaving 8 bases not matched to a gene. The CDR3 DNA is TGCGCCAGCAGCCTCCGGACAGGAATGAATGAGCAGTTCTTC. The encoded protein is CASSLRTGMNEQFF.